This T cell receptor beta chain is drawn from a study of T cells in Graves' hyperthyroidism and ophthalmopathy (dated by TCRdb to about 2019). For context, the study as a whole: To identify TCR V-J signatures that set the groups apart, the researchers used a discovery cohort of 100 patients, made up of roughly 45 with Graves' ophthalmopathy and 57 with stable Graves' hyperthyroidism. Whether ophthalmopathy could be predicted prospectively was tested in an independent validation cohort made up of roughly 19 hyperthyroidism patients plus 17 patients who later progressed to ophthalmopathy. The paper describes TCR Vbeta CDR3 sequencing of more than 120 peripheral blood samples, made up of 40 to 45 ophthalmopathy patients, approximately 73 hyperthyroidism patients and 17 progressor patients. For training and testing, the 110 or so patients in the discovery cohort were randomly divided in a 7:3 ratio. In addition, the study compared T-cell repertoires in thyroid tissue and in blood from about 6 Graves' hyperthyroidism patients. After blood sampling, hyperthyroidism patients were treated with methimazole at a starting dose of 30 mg daily, and ophthalmopathy patients were treated with high-dose intravenous methylprednisolone.

Amplification of TCR beta CDR3 regions was carried out from RNA transcripts. The first round of RT-PCR for the TCR CDR3 was performed with the HTBI primer set and the Qiagen OneStep RT-PCR kit. Libraries were constructed in a second round of multiplex PCR, after which size selection and purification were performed. Libraries were sequenced paired-end with 100 bp reads on an Illumina HiSeq2000. Processing in the source paper ran as follows. SOAPnuke was used to process the raw data, throwing out any read that contained adapters or uncalled bases, had a mean Phred below 15, or lacked an exact constant-primer or identifier match. High-quality paired reads were merged with COPE v1.2.5, and unique nucleotide sequences were defined as clonotypes. MiTCR v1.1 was used to align clonotypes to the IMGT TRBV, TRBD and TRBJ reference segments. Only V-J combinations with frequency above 0.0001, covering roughly 99% of repertoires, were analysed. The TCS score was defined as F50 (clonal expansion) divided by E x V (chaos), with BLOSUM62-based TCRdist calculated between CDR3 peptides within each V-J. Welch's t-statistics and random forest reduced roughly 530 V-J features to around 14, which were used in a naive Bayes classifier (R e1071). The Morisita-Horn index was used to measure how similar the thyroid and blood repertoires were. TCRdb itself trimmed the public reads at Q25 with fastp, ran MiXCR and retained productive beta chains. CDR3 protein sequences are deduplicated, and each keeps its most common genes and DNA. The V and J calls come from TCRdb's annotation, not from the publication. Within this sample are a few hundred thousand distinct CDR3 sequences, with around 43% of them counted one time only. Of the sample, about 45% is held by the ten largest clones.

Patients with uncontrolled infections, other autoimmune diseases, pregnancy or lactation were excluded. Diagnoses were based on clinical symptoms, serum thyroxine and TRAb, thyroid ultrasound and orbital computed tomography. Trizol reagent was used to extract total RNA, and RNA quality was then checked on an Agilent 2100 Bioanalyzer. The germline V gene supplies CDR1 SGHRS and CDR2 YFSETQ. The CDR3 goes from the cysteine to the phenylalanine over 14 residues. The kept DNA is CDR3 alone, 42 bases in frame from the first base. Study-wide conclusions, independent of this receptor: Most expanded thyroid clonotypes (frequency above 0.001) were also detected in blood, a finding suggesting that blood repertoires may reflect thyroid immune responses. A model built on a 13 V-J signature distinguished ophthalmopathy from stable hyperthyroidism, reaching about 88% sensitivity and 81.08% specificity in cross-validation and 80%/75% in testing. During validation, the model predicted progression to ophthalmopathy a median of approximately 6.5 months ahead of onset, with roughly 65% sensitivity and roughly 72% specificity. No statistical method was used to fix the sample size in advance, and group allocation was not hidden from the investigators.

On this clonotype: Its cognate antigen has yet to be identified. A read error may produce the germline difference seen at one junction end.

Specimen: peripheral blood or thyroid tissue (not recorded which). The chain employs TRBV5-1 and TRBJ1-6; a weak D assignment points to TRBD1 (5 bases agree). The receptor comes from an adult woman with Graves' disease, either hyperthyroidism or ophthalmopathy (not recorded which). The CDR3 has the sequence CASSFRSGRSPLHF. Here is the DNA: TGTGCCAGCAGCTTTAGGTCAGGGCGTTCACCCCTCCACTTT.